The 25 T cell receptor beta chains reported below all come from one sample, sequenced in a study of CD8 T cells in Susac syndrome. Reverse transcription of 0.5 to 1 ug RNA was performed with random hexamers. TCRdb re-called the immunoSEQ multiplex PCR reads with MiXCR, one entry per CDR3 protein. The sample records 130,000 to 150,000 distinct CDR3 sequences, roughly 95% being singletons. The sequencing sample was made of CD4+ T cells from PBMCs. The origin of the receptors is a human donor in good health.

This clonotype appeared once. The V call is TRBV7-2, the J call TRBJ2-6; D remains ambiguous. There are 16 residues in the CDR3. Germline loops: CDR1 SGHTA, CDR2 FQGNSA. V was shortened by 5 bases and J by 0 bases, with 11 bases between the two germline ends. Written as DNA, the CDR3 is TGTGCCAGCAGCCCACTGGCGGACTCTGGGGCCAACGTCCTGACTTTC. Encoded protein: CASSPLADSGANVLTF.

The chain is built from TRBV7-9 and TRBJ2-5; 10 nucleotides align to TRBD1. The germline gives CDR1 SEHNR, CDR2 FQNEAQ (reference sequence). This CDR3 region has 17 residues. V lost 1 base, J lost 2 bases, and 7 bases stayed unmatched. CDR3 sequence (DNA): TGTGCCAGCAGCTTAGGGAGGACAGGGGGTTTACAAGAGACCCAGTACTTC. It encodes CASSLGRTGGLQETQYF.

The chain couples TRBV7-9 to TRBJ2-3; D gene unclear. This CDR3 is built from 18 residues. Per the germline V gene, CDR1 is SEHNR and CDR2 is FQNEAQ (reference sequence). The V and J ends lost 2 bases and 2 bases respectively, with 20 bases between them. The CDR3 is CASSLKGRGHWVTDTQYF. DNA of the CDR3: TGTGCCAGCAGCTTAAAAGGGCGCGGTCACTGGGTCACAGATACGCAGTATTTT.

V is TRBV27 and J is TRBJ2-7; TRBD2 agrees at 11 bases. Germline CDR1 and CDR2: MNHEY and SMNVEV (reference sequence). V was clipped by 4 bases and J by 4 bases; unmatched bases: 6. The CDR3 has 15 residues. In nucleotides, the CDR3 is TGTGCCAGCAGTTCCGAAACTAGCGGGAGTTACGAGCAGTACTTC. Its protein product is CASSSETSGSYEQYF.

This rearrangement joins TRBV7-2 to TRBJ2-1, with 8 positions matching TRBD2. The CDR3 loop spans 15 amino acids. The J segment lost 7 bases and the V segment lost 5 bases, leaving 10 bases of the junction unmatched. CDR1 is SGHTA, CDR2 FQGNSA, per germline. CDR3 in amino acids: CASSRGTRSWNEQFF. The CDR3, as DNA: TGTGCCAGCAGCCGTGGGACTAGATCATGGAATGAGCAGTTCTTC.

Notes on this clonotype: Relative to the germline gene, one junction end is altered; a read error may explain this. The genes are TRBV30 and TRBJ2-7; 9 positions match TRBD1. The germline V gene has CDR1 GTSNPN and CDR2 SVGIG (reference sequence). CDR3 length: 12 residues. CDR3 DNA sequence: TGTGCCTGGAGTGTCCAACCGGGACAGGGTAACTTC. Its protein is CAWSVQPGQGNF.

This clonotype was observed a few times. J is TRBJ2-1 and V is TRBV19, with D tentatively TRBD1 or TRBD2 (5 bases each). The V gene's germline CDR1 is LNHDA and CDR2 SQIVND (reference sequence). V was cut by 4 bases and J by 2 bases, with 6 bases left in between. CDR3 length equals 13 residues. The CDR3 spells CASSRGTYNEQFF. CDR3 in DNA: TGTGCCAGTAGTAGGGGGACCTACAATGAGCAGTTCTTC.

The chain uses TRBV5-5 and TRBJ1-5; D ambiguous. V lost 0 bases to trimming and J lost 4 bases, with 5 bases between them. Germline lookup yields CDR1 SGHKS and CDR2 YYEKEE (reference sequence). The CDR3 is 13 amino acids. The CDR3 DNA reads TGTGCCAGCAGCTTGGTCCCAAATCAGCCCCAGCATTTT. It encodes CASSLVPNQPQHF.

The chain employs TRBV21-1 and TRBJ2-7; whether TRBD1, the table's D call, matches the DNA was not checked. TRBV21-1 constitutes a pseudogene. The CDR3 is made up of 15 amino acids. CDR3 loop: CASNHPGQSSYEQYF. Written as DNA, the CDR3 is TGTGCCAGCAATCACCCGGGACAGAGCTCCTACGAGCAGTACTTC.

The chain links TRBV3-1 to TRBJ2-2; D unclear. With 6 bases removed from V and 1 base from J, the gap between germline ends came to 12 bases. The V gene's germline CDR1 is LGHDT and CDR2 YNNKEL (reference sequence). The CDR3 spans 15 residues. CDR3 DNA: TGTGCCAGCAGTCTCGCCAGCGAGAACACCGGGGAGCTGTTTTTT. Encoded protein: CASSLASENTGELFF.

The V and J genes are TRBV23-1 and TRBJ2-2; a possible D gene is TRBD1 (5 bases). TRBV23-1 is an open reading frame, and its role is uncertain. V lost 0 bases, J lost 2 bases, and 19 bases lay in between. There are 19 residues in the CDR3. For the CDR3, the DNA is TGCGCCAGCAGTCAATCGAGAGCAGGGTCGTGGGGAAACACCGGGGAGCTGTTTTTT. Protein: CASSQSRAGSWGNTGELFF.

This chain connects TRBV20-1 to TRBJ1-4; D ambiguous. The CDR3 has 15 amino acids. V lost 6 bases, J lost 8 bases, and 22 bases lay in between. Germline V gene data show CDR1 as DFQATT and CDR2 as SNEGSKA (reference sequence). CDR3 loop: CSAGPETGVREKLFF. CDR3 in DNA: TGCAGTGCCGGGCCGGAGACCGGTGTTAGAGAAAAACTGTTTTTT.

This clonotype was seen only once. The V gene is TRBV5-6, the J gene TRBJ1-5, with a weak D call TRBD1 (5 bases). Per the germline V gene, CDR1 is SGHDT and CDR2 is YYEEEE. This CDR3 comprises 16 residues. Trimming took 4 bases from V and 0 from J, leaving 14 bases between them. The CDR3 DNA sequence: TGTGCCAGCAGCCGTGGCGGGGCCTATAGCAATCAGCCCCAGCATTTT. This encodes CASSRGGAYSNQPQHF. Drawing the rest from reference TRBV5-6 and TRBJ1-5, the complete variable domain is DAGVTQSPTHLIKTRGQQVTLRCSPKSGHDTVSWYQQALGQGPQFIFQYYEEEERQRGNFPDRFSGHQFPNYSSELNVNALLLGDSALYLCASSRGGAYSNQPQHFGDGTRLSIL.

The CDR3 coding sequence is TGTGCCAGCAGTGAATCCCGGTCCCAATATTGGGATGAGCAGTTCTTC. Translated: CASSESRSQYWDEQFF. The gene calls are TRBV25-1 and TRBJ2-1; D is uncertain. V was trimmed by 1 base and J by 8 bases, leaving 18 bases between them. The CDR3 contains 16 residues. Germline CDR1 is MGHDK and CDR2 is SYGVNS.

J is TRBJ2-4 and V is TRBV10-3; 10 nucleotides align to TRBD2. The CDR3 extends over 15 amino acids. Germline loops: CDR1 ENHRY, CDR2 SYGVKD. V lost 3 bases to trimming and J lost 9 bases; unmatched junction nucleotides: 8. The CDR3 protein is CAISEAASGSGIQYF. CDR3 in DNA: TGTGCCATCAGTGAAGCTGCTAGCGGGAGCGGCATTCAGTACTTC.

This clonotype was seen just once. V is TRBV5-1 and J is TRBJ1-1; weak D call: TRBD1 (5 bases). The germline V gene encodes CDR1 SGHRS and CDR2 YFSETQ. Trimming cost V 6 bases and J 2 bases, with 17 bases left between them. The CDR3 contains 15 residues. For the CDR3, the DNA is TGCGCCAGCAACCTTATACCCCAGGGCAACACTGAAGCTTTCTTT. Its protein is CASNLIPQGNTEAFF.

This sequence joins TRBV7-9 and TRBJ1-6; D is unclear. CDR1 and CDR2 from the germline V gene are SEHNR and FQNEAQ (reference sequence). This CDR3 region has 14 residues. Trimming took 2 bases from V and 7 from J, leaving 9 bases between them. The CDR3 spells CASSLTIQNSPLHF. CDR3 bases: TGTGCCAGCAGCTTAACAATACAAAATTCACCCCTCCACTTT.

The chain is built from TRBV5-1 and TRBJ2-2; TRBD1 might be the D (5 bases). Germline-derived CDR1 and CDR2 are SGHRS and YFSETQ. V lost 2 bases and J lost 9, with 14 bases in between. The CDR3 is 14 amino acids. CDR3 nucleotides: TGCGCCAGCAGCTTCGAAGGGGCGCGAAGGGAGCTGTTTTTT. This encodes CASSFEGARRELFF.

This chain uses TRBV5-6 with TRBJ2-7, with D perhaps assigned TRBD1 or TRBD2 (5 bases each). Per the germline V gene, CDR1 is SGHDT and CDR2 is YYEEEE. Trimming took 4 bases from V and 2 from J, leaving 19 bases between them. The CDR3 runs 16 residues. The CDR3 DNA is TGTGCCAGCAGCCCAGAGGCCGGGACCTGGACCTACGAGCAGTACTTC. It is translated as CASSPEAGTWTYEQYF.

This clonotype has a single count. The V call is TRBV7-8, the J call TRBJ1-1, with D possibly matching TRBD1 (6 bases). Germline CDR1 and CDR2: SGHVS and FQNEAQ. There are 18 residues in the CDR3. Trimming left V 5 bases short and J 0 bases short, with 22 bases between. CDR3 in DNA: TGTGCCAGCAGCCCCCGACGGGGGGGCGGAGGAGTGAACACTGAAGCTTTCTTT. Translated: CASSPRRGGGGVNTEAFF.

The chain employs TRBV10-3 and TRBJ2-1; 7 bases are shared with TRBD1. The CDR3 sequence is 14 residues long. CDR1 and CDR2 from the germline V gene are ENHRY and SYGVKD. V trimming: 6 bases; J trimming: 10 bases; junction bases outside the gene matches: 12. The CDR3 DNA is TGTGCCATCAGCGGGACAGCCTCAATGAGGGAGCAGTTCTTC. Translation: CAISGTASMREQFF.

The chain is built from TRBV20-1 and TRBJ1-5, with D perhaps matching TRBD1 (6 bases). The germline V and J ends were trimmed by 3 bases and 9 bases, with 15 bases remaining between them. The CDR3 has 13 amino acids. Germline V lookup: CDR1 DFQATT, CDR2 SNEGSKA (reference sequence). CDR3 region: CSASSRGGLPQHF. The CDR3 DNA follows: TGCAGTGCTAGCAGCAGGGGCGGTCTGCCCCAGCATTTT.

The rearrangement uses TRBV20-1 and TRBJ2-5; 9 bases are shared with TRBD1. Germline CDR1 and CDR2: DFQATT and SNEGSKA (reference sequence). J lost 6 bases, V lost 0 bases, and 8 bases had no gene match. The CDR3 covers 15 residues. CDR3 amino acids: CSARDLGQGTQTQYF. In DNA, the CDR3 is TGCAGTGCTAGAGATCTAGGACAGGGGACGCAGACCCAGTACTTC.

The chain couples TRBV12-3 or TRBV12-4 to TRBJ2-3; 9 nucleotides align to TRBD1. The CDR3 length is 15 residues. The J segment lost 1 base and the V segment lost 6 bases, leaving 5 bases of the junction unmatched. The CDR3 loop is CASSSQGAGTDTQYF. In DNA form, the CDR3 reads TGTGCCAGCAGCTCACAGGGGGCTGGCACAGATACGCAGTATTTT.

CDR3 nucleotide sequence: TGTGCCAGCGTTGGAGGACAGTGGAGCAATCAGCCCCAGCATTTT. Protein product: CASVGGQWSNQPQHF. The genes are TRBV6-5 and TRBJ1-5, with D tentatively TRBD1 (6 bases). V dropped 8 bases and J dropped 1 base, with 15 bases sitting between them. CDR1 MNHEY and CDR2 SVGAGI come from the germline V gene. This CDR3 comprises 15 residues.